The clone carrying this TCR beta chain was recorded a few times. Trimming cost V 4 bases and J 2 bases, with 5 bases left between them. The CDR3 consists of 12 residues. This entry belongs to a study of human T cells and chemical hapten exposure. TCRdb called the RACE reads again in MiXCR, with one record for every CDR3 protein. This sample carries about 170,000 distinct CDR3 sequences, 25% to 30% of them seen once, and the ten largest clones take around 1.9%. Documented time point: patch test 3, about 24 weeks after DPC sensitization. The treatment is: therapeutic diphenylcyclopropenone sensitization with weekly scalp DPC.

The chain couples TRBV12-3 or TRBV12-4 to TRBJ1-2, with D hard to call. This sequence was found in a woman aged 18-29 years with alopecia areata. Some clones in this sample may be carry-over from other donors' samples. The source was whole blood, collected in connection with sensitization to the hapten diphenylcyclopropenone (DPC). The CDR3 region is CASSSQNYGYTF. The CDR3 DNA reads as TGTGCCAGCAGTTCTCAGAACTATGGCTACACCTTC.